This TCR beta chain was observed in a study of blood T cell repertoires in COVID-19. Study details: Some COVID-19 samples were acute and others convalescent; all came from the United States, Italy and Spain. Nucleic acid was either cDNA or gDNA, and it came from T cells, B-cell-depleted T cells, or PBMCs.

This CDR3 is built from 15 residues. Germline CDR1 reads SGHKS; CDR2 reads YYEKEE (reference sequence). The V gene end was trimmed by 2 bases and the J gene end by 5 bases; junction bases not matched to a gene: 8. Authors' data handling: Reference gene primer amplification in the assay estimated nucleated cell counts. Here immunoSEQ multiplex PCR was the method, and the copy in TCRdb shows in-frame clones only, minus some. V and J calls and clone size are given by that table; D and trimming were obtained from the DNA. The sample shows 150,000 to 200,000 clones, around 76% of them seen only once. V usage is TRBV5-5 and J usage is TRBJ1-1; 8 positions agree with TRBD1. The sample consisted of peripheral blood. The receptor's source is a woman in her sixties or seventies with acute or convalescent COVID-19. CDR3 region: CASSFGGQGWTEAFF. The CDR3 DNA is TGTGCCAGCAGCTTTGGCGGACAGGGTTGGACTGAAGCTTTCTTT.